This T cell receptor beta chain was sequenced in a study of T cell responses to AZD1222 COVID-19 vaccine. Study conclusions and caveats: Close to half of all spike-specific TCRs reportedly target regions of the variants that are unmutated. In all cases, repertoires were sampled only after the peak T cell response.

This clone was picked up one time. Its target is unknown. Generated by immunoSEQ multiplex PCR, the TCRdb table keeps only in-frame clones and is missing some. The sample lists some 150,000 clones; over 85% were seen once. This CDR3 region has 12 residues. Germline CDR1 SGDLS, CDR2 YYNGEE. Trimming removed 0 bases at V and 8 bases at J, with 7 bases between. This TCR was recovered from an adult in good health. This material consisted of peripheral blood, taken on day 0 of AZD1222 vaccination. The rearrangement links TRBV9 to TRBJ2-3; D tentatively fits TRBD1 or TRBD2 (6 bases each). The CDR3 bases are TGTGCCAGCAGCGTAGAGGGGGGTACGCAGTATTTT. This sequence encodes CASSVEGGTQYF.